The sequence of this TCR beta chain was determined in a study of response to subunit inactivated influenza vaccine. The CDR3 spans 17 residues. V gave up 1 base and J gave up 5 bases; unmatched junction bases: 10. Germline V gene data show CDR1 as MDHEN and CDR2 as SYDVKM. This clonotype was seen only a few times. TCRdb ran MiXCR on the RT-PCR reads and lists one entry per CDR3 protein. This table has roughly 550,000 distinct CDR3 sequences, approximately 22% appearing once. These sequences were also reported in another study, on T cells expressing NK-cell markers. That study adds: cDNA encoding TCR beta was synthesized via 5'RACE template switching incorporating UMIs. Just one sequenced donor of eight was HCMV-seronegative, while seven were seropositive.

The sequenced sample was CD4+ T cells sorted from PBMCs, obtained 12 days after vaccination. This TCR derives from a man in his forties or fifties who received an inactivated influenza vaccine. V and J are TRBV28 and TRBJ2-5; TRBD1 aligns across 10 bases. CDR3 sequence: CASSLYPQTGGGETQYF. DNA of the CDR3: TGTGCCAGCAGTTTATACCCTCAGACAGGGGGCGGTGAGACCCAGTACTTC.